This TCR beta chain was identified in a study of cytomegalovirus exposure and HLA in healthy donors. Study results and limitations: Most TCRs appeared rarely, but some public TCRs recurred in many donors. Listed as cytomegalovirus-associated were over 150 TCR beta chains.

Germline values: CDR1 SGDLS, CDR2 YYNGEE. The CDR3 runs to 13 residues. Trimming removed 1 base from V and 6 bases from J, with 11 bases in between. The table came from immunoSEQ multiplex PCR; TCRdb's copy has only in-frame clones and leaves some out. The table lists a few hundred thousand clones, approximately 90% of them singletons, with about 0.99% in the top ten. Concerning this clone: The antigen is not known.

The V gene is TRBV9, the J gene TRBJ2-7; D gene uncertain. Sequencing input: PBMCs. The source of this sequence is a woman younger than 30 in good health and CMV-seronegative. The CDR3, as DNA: TGTGCCAGCAGCGTACTGCTCCGGAGCGAGCAGTACTTC. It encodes CASSVLLRSEQYF.